These 21 T cell receptor beta chains were all obtained from the same sample, sequenced in a study of T cell repertoires in cytomegalovirus infection. These TCRs' antigens remain unknown. TCRdb re-called the reads through MiXCR, storing one row per CDR3 protein. The data show 650,000 to 900,000 distinct CDR3 sequences, about 29% seen once. Sample: cultured CD8+ T cells from PBMCs, taken from culture after CMV antigen stimulation. The receptors originated from a human donor in good health (CMV status not recorded). Some clones in this sample may be carry-over from other donors' samples.

The chain uses TRBV7-8 and TRBJ2-5; 12 bases align to TRBD2. The CDR3 is 15 amino acids. The germline V gene has CDR1 SGHVS and CDR2 FQNEAQ. Trimming cost V 7 bases and J 5 bases; bases outside gene matches: 8. DNA for the CDR3: TGTGCCAGCAAGGCTAGCGGGGGGGATTTGGAGACCCAGTACTTC. Translated, it gives CASKASGGDLETQYF.

The J gene is TRBJ2-3, the V gene TRBV20-1; 9 bases align to TRBD2. The CDR3 spans 16 residues. V shed 0 bases and J 5 bases; nucleotides not matched to a gene: 9. Germline lookup yields CDR1 DFQATT and CDR2 SNEGSKA (reference sequence). The CDR3 is CSARDPRRGGLDTQYF. CDR3 coding DNA: TGCAGTGCTAGAGATCCTCGGCGGGGGGGCTTAGATACGCAGTATTTT.

As DNA, the CDR3 is TGCAGCGTTGGGGGCGTAGACAGTCCTAACTATGGCTACACCTTC. It translates to CSVGGVDSPNYGYTF. The chain carries TRBV29-1 and TRBJ1-2; D is possibly TRBD1 (5 bases). This CDR3 is 15 amino acids long. Germline values: CDR1 SQVTM, CDR2 ANQGSEA. With 4 bases removed from V and 0 bases from J, the gap between germline ends came to 15 bases.

This clonotype was observed a few times. The rearrangement joins TRBV12-5 to TRBJ1-5, with D possibly matching TRBD1 (5 bases). The CDR3 has 16 residues. CDR1 is LGHNT and CDR2 is FRNRAP in the germline V gene. V was cut by 4 bases and J by 2 bases, with 15 bases left in between. The CDR3 here is CASGWGEGIRNQPQHF. CDR3 in DNA: TGTGCTAGTGGTTGGGGAGAGGGGATACGCAATCAGCCCCAGCATTTT.

This clonotype was seen a handful of times. The rearrangement joins TRBV6-5 to TRBJ2-3; TRBD1 might be the D (5 bases). In germline, CDR1 is MNHEY, CDR2 SVGAGI. Trimming cost V 2 bases and J 4 bases, with 13 bases left between them. CDR3 size: 15 residues. The CDR3 is CASSYTRTLPDTQYF. The CDR3 DNA sequence: TGTGCCAGCAGTTACACCAGGACACTGCCAGATACGCAGTATTTT.

Only a few counts were recorded for this clonotype. The rearrangement joins TRBV6-5 to TRBJ2-1; 10 bases align to TRBD2. Germline assignment: CDR1 MNHEY and CDR2 SVGAGI. V was pared by 4 bases and J by 3 bases, with 3 bases of the junction left unmatched. The CDR3 is 15 amino acids. Here the CDR3 DNA reads TGTGCCAGCAGTTTTAGCGGGGGGATCTACAATGAGCAGTTCTTC. Amino acid sequence: CASSFSGGIYNEQFF.

In its sample, this clonotype was seen a few times. V usage is TRBV25-1 and J usage is TRBJ1-3, with D maybe TRBD1 (5 bases). The V end lost 2 bases, the J end lost 0 bases, and 14 bases lay between the germline ends. The CDR3 has 17 amino acids. Per germline, CDR1 MGHDK and CDR2 SYGVNS. CDR3 region: CASSEGPGVSSGNTIYF. The DNA for the CDR3 is TGTGCCAGCAGTGAAGGGCCGGGGGTCAGCTCTGGAAACACCATATATTTT.

On this clonotype: A read error is likely, as this CDR3 ends without the conserved phenylalanine or tryptophan. The V gene is TRBV6-8, the J gene TRBJ2-1; D not resolved. V gave up 8 bases and J gave up 3 bases, with 26 bases separating them. The CDR3 is 18 residues long. In germline, CDR1 is MNHGY, CDR2 SAAAGT. CDR3 protein: CASSSPIGTRDFYNEQFS. The CDR3 DNA is TGTGCCAGCTCGAGCCCCATAGGCACAAGGGATTTCTACAATGAGCAGTTCTCC.

The CDR3 nucleotides are TGTGCCAGCAGTTTTAGTGAGAGGCAGCCCCAGCATTTT. Translation gives CASSFSERQPQHF. The chain couples TRBV27 to TRBJ1-5; D gene unclear. The length of the CDR3 is 13 residues. Germline-derived CDR1 and CDR2 are MNHEY and SMNVEV (reference sequence). The ends were cut back, 3 bases at V and 7 bases at J, with 10 bases in the middle.

The chain uses TRBV11-2 and TRBJ1-2, with 7 bases matching TRBD1. The CDR3 spans 16 residues. Germline-derived CDR1 and CDR2 are SGHAT and FQNNGV. The ends lost 1 base at V and 0 bases at J; junction bases unmatched: 5. The CDR3 sequence: CASSLGDRGPNYGYTF. The CDR3 DNA reads as TGTGCCAGCAGCTTAGGGGACAGAGGACCTAACTATGGCTACACCTTC.

This clonotype has more than one count but fewer than ten. This chain uses TRBV19 with TRBJ1-2; D is unclear. Trimming stripped 3 bases from V and 4 bases from J, with 12 bases between. The germline gives CDR1 LNHDA, CDR2 SQIVND (reference sequence). The length of the CDR3 is 14 residues. CDR3: CASSILTASYGYTF. CDR3 nucleotide sequence: TGTGCCAGTAGTATTCTCACAGCATCCTATGGCTACACCTTC.

This clonotype was seen more than once but under ten times. The chain combines TRBV6-5 with TRBJ2-2; D possibly corresponds to TRBD2 (5 bases). The CDR3 extends over 17 amino acids. V gave up 2 bases and J gave up 2 bases, with 15 bases separating them. CDR1 and CDR2 (germline): MNHEY, SVGAGI. In DNA, the CDR3 is TGTGCCAGCAGTTACGAAAGGCTAGCTTTCAACACCGGGGAGCTGTTTTTT. Amino acid sequence: CASSYERLAFNTGELFF.

This clonotype was seen more than once but under ten times. The chain carries TRBV5-1 and TRBJ1-1, with 7 bases lining up with TRBD1. Germline CDR1 is SGHRS and CDR2 is YFSETQ. This CDR3 contains 15 residues. Trimming at V came to 4 bases and at J to 6 bases, leaving 12 bases not matched to a gene. The CDR3 reads CASSNLTGRVAEAFF. CDR3 bases: TGCGCCAGCAGCAATCTGACAGGGAGGGTCGCTGAAGCTTTCTTT. Full variable domain (outside the CDR3, taken from reference TRBV5-1 and TRBJ1-1): KAGVTQTPRYLIKTRGQQVTLSCSPISGHRSVSWYQQTPGQGLQFLFEYFSETQRNKGNFPGRFSGRQFSNSRSEMNVSTLELGDSALYLCASSNLTGRVAEAFFGQGTRLTVV.

This clonotype has only a few counts. V is TRBV6-5 and J is TRBJ2-1; D is perhaps TRBD1 (6 bases). The CDR3 totals 15 residues. Germline V gives CDR1 MNHEY, CDR2 SVGAGI. V was pared by 1 base and J by 5 bases, with 12 bases between. The CDR3: CASSYLQGLDNEQFF. CDR3 nucleotides: TGTGCCAGCAGTTACTTACAGGGCCTGGACAATGAGCAGTTCTTC.

This chain links TRBV3-1 with TRBJ2-6; 9 nucleotides match TRBD1. V dropped 4 bases and J dropped 4; count of bases not matched to a gene: 5. The CDR3 extends over 16 amino acids. Per the germline V gene, CDR1 is LGHDT and CDR2 is YNNKEL (reference sequence). The CDR3 coding sequence is TGTGCCAGCAGCCTGGACAGGGGAACGGGGGCCAACGTCCTGACTTTC. Residues: CASSLDRGTGANVLTF. Looking up the rest from reference TRBV3-1 and TRBJ2-6 gives the full variable domain: DTAVSQTPKYLVTQMGNDKSIKCEQNLGHDTMYWYKQDSKKFLKIMFSYNNKELIINETVPNRFSPKSPDKAHLNLHINSLELGDSAVYFCASSLDRGTGANVLTFGAGSRLTVL.

The CDR3 reads CASSYPASGGAGEQFF. CDR3 nucleotide sequence: TGTGCCAGCAGTTACCCGGCTAGCGGGGGGGCCGGGGAGCAGTTCTTC. The chain is built from TRBV6-6 and TRBJ2-1; 12 bases fit TRBD2. V lost 2 bases to trimming and J lost 10 bases; unmatched junction nucleotides: 9. CDR3 length: 16 amino acids. CDR1 is MNHNY and CDR2 is SVGAGI in the germline V gene (reference sequence).

This clonotype was picked up a small number of times. V gene TRBV11-3 combines with J gene TRBJ2-7, with D maybe TRBD1 (5 bases). The CDR3 loop spans 15 amino acids. Germline loops: CDR1 SGHNT, CDR2 YENEEA. Trimming pared 7 bases from V and 3 bases from J, leaving 19 bases between. The CDR3 loop reads CASTPGHRKGYEQYV. The CDR3 coding sequence is TGTGCCAGCACCCCCGGTCACAGGAAGGGCTACGAGCAGTACGTC.

V is TRBV6-2 or TRBV6-3 and J is TRBJ2-1; D remains unclear. Trimming shortened V by 4 bases and J by 9 bases, and 7 bases separated the two germline ends. Germline V gives CDR1 MNHEY, CDR2 SVGEGT. This CDR3 region has 11 residues. CDR3 sequence (DNA): TGTGCCAGCAGTTTGCAGTCTGAGCAGTTCTTC. Translating it yields CASSLQSEQFF.

This clonotype appeared a few times. This CDR3 is CASSSSGGNHNEQFF. In DNA form, the CDR3 reads TGTGCCAGCAGTTCCAGCGGGGGCAATCACAATGAGCAGTTCTTC. V is TRBV27 and J is TRBJ2-1, with TRBD2 identical over 8 bases. V dropped 4 bases and J dropped 5; count of bases not matched to a gene: 7. The CDR3 spans 15 residues. CDR1 is MNHEY, CDR2 SMNVEV, per germline (reference sequence).

Comment on this clonotype: A much larger clone sits a single nucleotide away, making a read error possible. V gene TRBV7-3 combines with J gene TRBJ2-1; 7 positions agree with TRBD1. This CDR3 has 16 amino acids. Germline V gene lookup returns CDR1 SGHTA and CDR2 FQGTGA. CDR3 protein: CASSPGTAQAYNEQLF. The CDR3 coding sequence is TGTGCCAGCAGCCCCGGGACAGCCCAGGCCTACAATGAGCAGTTGTTC.

The chain recombines TRBV5-5 with TRBJ2-1; no clear D gene. The CDR3 sequence is 14 residues long. With 4 bases removed from V and 0 bases from J, the gap between germline ends came to 8 bases. The germline V gene has CDR1 SGHKS and CDR2 YYEKEE (reference sequence). The CDR3 region is CASSPESSYNEQFF. The DNA of the CDR3 is TGTGCCAGCAGCCCAGAGAGCTCCTACAATGAGCAGTTCTTC.